This entry lists 19 T cell receptor beta chains sequenced from one sample in a study of tissue T cells after allogeneic stem cell transplantation (dated 2022 in TCRdb). The meaning of the sample's time point label: mouse harvest day 14 after allogeneic transplant. Each mouse graft, delivered by tail vein injection, combined 10^6 splenic CD5+ T cells with 10^7 T-cell-depleted bone marrow cells. Library construction relied on the immunoSEQ multiplex PCR assay. Here the immuneACCESS table is served through TCRdb, limited to in-frame sequences with V and J called. Missing clones are a known gap in these copies; in checked studies unresolved V genes cover under half, and the rest lacks a known reason. The sample table shows about 5,700 clones, and roughly 44% are seen once. The ten largest clonotypes hold 13% to 15% of the sample. The sequenced material came from gut tissue. These receptors were collected from a female BALB/c mouse given C57BL/6 T cells with graft-versus-host disease after an allogeneic hematopoietic cell transplant.

This clone is judged medium-sized. The gene symbols are mouse symbols. The CDR3 end lies 1 residue beyond the end of the read and is filled in from the germline J gene. The V and J genes are TRBV16 and TRBJ2-2; D unresolved. The CDR3 consists of 15 residues. V lost 1 base and J lost 2, with 8 bases in between. CDR1 and CDR2 from the germline V gene are SGHSA and FRNQAP. The CDR3 loop is CASSLVTPNTGQLYF. CDR3 DNA (partial): TGTGCAAGCAGCTTAGTGACACCTAACACCGGGCAGCTCTAC.

This clone was counted between two and nine times. Mouse gene names apply. CDR3 DNA (partial): TGTGCCAGCTCTTCCGGGACTGGGGGGGCGCATAGTGCAGAAACGCTGTAT. Translating it yields CASSSGTGGAHSAETLY. The entire CDR3 sequence reads CASSSGTGGAHSAETLYF. This chain links TRBV12-2 with TRBJ2-3; 14 bases agree with TRBD2. The read ends 1 residue early relative to the CDR3; the germline J gene fills the gap. V lost 3 bases and J lost 0; bases outside the gene matches: 7. The CDR3 is 18 residues long. Germline CDR1 and CDR2: SGHLS and HYDKME.

To note about this clone: The germline and genes are mouse ones. The CDR3 extends 1 residue past the end of the read, so its final part is completed from the germline J gene. The chain couples TRBV3 to TRBJ1-1; D gene uncertain. This CDR3 contains 13 residues. Per the germline V gene, CDR1 is SNHLY and CDR2 is FYNGKV (reference sequence). The germline V and J ends were trimmed by 1 base and 0 bases, with 3 bases remaining between them. Incomplete CDR3 DNA: TGTGCCAGCAGCTTAGTACAGAACACAGAAGTCTTC. This sequence encodes CASSLVQNTEVF. The CDR3 in its entirety is CASSLVQNTEVFF.

This clone is judged large. Any gene name here is a mouse gene name. The read terminates 1 residue ahead of where the CDR3 ends, so the germline J gene completes it. The chain is built from TRBV29 and TRBJ2-5; tentatively, D is TRBD1 (5 bases). Between the trimmed V and J ends, which lost 2 bases and 2 bases, there was a span of 5 bases. The CDR3 sequence is 13 residues long. Germline CDR1 MSHET, CDR2 SYDVDS. The sequenced part of the CDR3 DNA is TGTGCTAGCAGTTTAAGGGGCCAAGACACCCAGTAC. Amino acid sequence: CASSLRGQDTQY. The complete CDR3 sequence is CASSLRGQDTQYF.

This clone is classed as large. The genes are named according to mouse. The sequence runs out 1 residue before the end of the CDR3; the remainder is reconstructed from the germline J gene. V gene TRBV12-2 combines with J gene TRBJ2-1; 9 positions agree with TRBD2. The CDR3 is 14 amino acids. CDR1 and CDR2 from the germline V gene are SGHLS and HYDKME. V shed 4 bases, J shed 4 bases, and the junction held 4 bases outside the gene matches. CDR3: CASSNWGDYAEQFF. The sequenced part of the CDR3 DNA is TGTGCCAGCTCAAACTGGGGGGATTATGCTGAGCAGTTC.

Only a few counts were recorded for this clone. Here the gene names and germline are mouse. The missing CDR3 end, 1 residue past where the read stops, is filled in from the germline J gene. This chain uses TRBV26 with TRBJ2-7; a possible D gene is TRBD1 (6 bases). Looked up from germline, CDR1 is KGHPV and CDR2 is FQNQEV (reference sequence). V shed 2 bases and J shed 5 bases, with 7 bases lying between them. The CDR3 sequence is 12 residues long. The covered CDR3 bases are TGTGCCAGCAGTCTGGAGGGGGATGAACAGTAC. Its protein is CASSLEGDEQY. The full-length CDR3 reads as CASSLEGDEQYF.

For this clone: Gene names are mouse gene names. The read falls 1 residue short of the CDR3 end, and the missing part is taken from the germline J gene. The J gene is TRBJ1-1, the V gene TRBV26; 7 nucleotides align to TRBD1. Germline-derived CDR1 and CDR2 are KGHPV and FQNQEV (reference sequence). The CDR3 covers 15 residues. V dropped 0 bases and J dropped 1; count of bases not matched to a gene: 2. CDR3 bases read: TGTGCCAGCAGTCTGTCAGGGGGCAGAAACACAGAAGTCTTC. Its protein is CASSLSGGRNTEVF. The whole CDR3 reads CASSLSGGRNTEVFF.

In its sample, this clone was seen once. Gene names denote mouse genes. CDR3 protein: CGALRGQDTQYF. Incomplete CDR3 DNA: TGTGGTGCCCTACGGGGACAAGACACCCAGTAC. This chain uses TRBV20 with TRBJ2-5; D gene uncertain. The read stops 1 residue short of the end of the CDR3; the missing end is completed from the germline J gene. The CDR3 spans 12 residues. Trimming shortened V by 6 bases and J by 3 bases, and 10 bases separated the two germline ends. From germline, CDR1 is GFQATS and CDR2 STVNSAI.

By share, this clone counts as medium-sized. Genes and germline are mouse. Read data end 1 residue before the CDR3 end; the end is taken from the germline J gene. This chain links TRBV12-2 with TRBJ1-5; D is uncertain. CDR1 and CDR2 (germline): SGHLS, HYDKME. The length of the CDR3 is 14 residues. The ends were cut back, 0 bases at V and 4 bases at J, with 9 bases in the middle. CDR3 DNA, as far as it was read: TGTGCCAGCTCTCTCGATCCACCTAACCAGGCTCCGCTT. This translates into CASSLDPPNQAPL. Given in full, the CDR3 is CASSLDPPNQAPLF.

This clone has just a few counts. Here the gene names and germline are mouse. The missing CDR3 end, 1 residue past where the read stops, is filled in from the germline J gene. The chain couples TRBV19 to TRBJ2-1; no reliable D call. This CDR3 is 14 amino acids long. CDR1 FNHDT and CDR2 SITEND come from the germline V gene (reference sequence). Trimming removed 4 bases from V and 0 bases from J, with 8 bases in between. CDR3 residues: CASSLRNNYAEQFF. CDR3 bases read: TGTGCCAGCAGTCTCAGAAATAACTATGCTGAGCAGTTC.

As regards this clone: The gene names given are mouse names. The read terminates 1 residue before the CDR3 end, so the remaining end is supplied by the germline J gene. The rearrangement links TRBV26 to TRBJ2-3, with D possibly being TRBD1 (6 bases). This CDR3 spans 15 amino acids. CDR1 KGHPV and CDR2 FQNQEV come from the germline V gene (reference sequence). Trimming left V 2 bases short and J 0 bases short, with 9 bases between. CDR3 in amino acids: CASSLGQHSAETLYF. Partial CDR3 DNA: TGTGCCAGCAGTCTGGGACAGCATAGTGCAGAAACGCTGTAT.

In the case of this clone: Gene names and germline refer to mouse. The read is 1 residue too short to cover the CDR3 end, so that end is filled in from the germline J gene. This rearrangement joins TRBV3 to TRBJ2-5, with TRBD2 identical over 11 bases. The germline CDR1 and CDR2 sequences are SNHLY and FYNGKV (reference sequence). This CDR3 has 17 residues. V trimming: 8 bases; J trimming: 0 bases; junction bases outside the gene matches: 10. The CDR3 spells CASSLRDWGFNQDTQYF. The part of the CDR3 DNA that was read is TGTGCCAGCTCTCTCCGGGACTGGGGGTTTAACCAAGACACCCAGTAC.

This clone turned up a few times. The genes and germline here are from mouse. Read data end 1 residue before the CDR3 end; the end is taken from the germline J gene. The J gene is TRBJ1-3, the V gene TRBV13-3; 7 bases match TRBD1. From germline, CDR1 is NNHDY and CDR2 SYVADS. Trimming removed 4 bases from V and 4 bases from J; junction bases left unmatched: 2. The CDR3 loop spans 13 amino acids. The CDR3 reads CASSTGEGNTLYF. CDR3 bases read: TGTGCCAGCAGTACAGGGGAAGGAAATACGCTCTAT.

This clone turned up a few times. The germline and genes are mouse ones. The sequenced fragment ends 1 residue before the CDR3 boundary, so the rest is inferred from the germline J gene. The V call is TRBV26, the J call TRBJ1-1; D may be TRBD1 (6 bases). The CDR3 spans 11 residues. V lost 5 bases and J lost 7, with 8 bases in between. Germline V gives CDR1 KGHPV, CDR2 FQNQEV (reference sequence). CDR3 DNA (partial): TGTGCCAGCAGTTTGGACAGAGAAGTCTTC. Residues: CASSLDREVF. The complete CDR3 reads CASSLDREVFF. The full variable domain, its missing parts supplied by reference TRBV26 and TRBJ1-1, is NSKVIQTPRYLVKGQGQKAKMRCIPEKGHPVVFWYQQNKNNEFKFLINFQNQEVLQQIDMTEKRFSAECPSNSPCSLEIQSSEAGDSALYLCASSLDREVFFGKGTRLTVV.

With respect to this clone: Gene names are mouse gene names. The sequenced fragment ends 1 residue before the CDR3 boundary, so the rest is inferred from the germline J gene. This chain links TRBV13-3 with TRBJ2-2; D gene unclear. Trimming removed 4 bases at V and 0 bases at J, with 10 bases between. The V gene's germline CDR1 is NNHDY and CDR2 SYVADS. The CDR3 covers 15 residues. The covered CDR3 bases are TGTGCCAGCAGTCCCGACAACCCAAACACCGGGCAGCTCTAC. Protein sequence: CASSPDNPNTGQLY. The CDR3 in full is CASSPDNPNTGQLYF.

As for this clone: These gene names are mouse names. The read finishes 1 residue shy of the CDR3 end, and the germline J gene is used to complete it. The genes are TRBV15 and TRBJ2-3, with D possibly matching TRBD1 (6 bases). Trimming took 6 bases from V and 3 from J, leaving 13 bases between them. The CDR3 is 14 amino acids. CDR1 is SGHND, CDR2 FRSKSL, per germline. The CDR3 sequence: CASSPRGGAETLYF. Incomplete CDR3 DNA: TGTGCCAGCAGCCCCAGGGGCGGCGCAGAAACGCTGTAT. Variable domain in full (rest from reference TRBV15 and TRBJ2-3): DAGVTQTPRHEVAEKGQTIILKCEPVSGHNDLFWYRQTKIQGLELLSYFRSKSLMEDGGAFKDRFKAEMLNSSFSTLKIQPTEPKDSAVYLCASSPRGGAETLYFGSGTRLTVL.

As regards this clone: Any gene name here is a mouse gene name. The read is 1 residue too short to cover the CDR3 end, so that end is filled in from the germline J gene. The V gene is TRBV16, the J gene TRBJ2-7; 7 nucleotides line up with TRBD2. Germline trimming cut 1 base from V and 7 bases from J; bases unmatched to any gene: 4. Per the germline V gene, CDR1 is SGHSA and CDR2 is FRNQAP. The CDR3 consists of 13 residues. The covered CDR3 bases are TGTGCAAGCAGCTTAGTTGGGGGGTGGGAACAGTAC. Translation gives CASSLVGGWEQY. The CDR3 as a whole reads CASSLVGGWEQYF.

Worth noting for this clone: Gene names denote mouse genes. The CDR3 here is CASSGGFPDTQYF. The DNA read from the CDR3 is TGTGCAAGCAGCGGGGGGTTCCCAGACACCCAGTAC. V gene TRBV16 combines with J gene TRBJ2-5; possibly TRBD2 for D (6 bases). The read halts 1 residue ahead of the CDR3 end, with the missing end drawn from the germline J gene. The germline V and J ends were trimmed by 5 bases and 5 bases, with 11 bases remaining between them. Germline lookup yields CDR1 SGHSA and CDR2 FRNQAP. The CDR3 covers 13 residues.

In the case of this clone: These gene names are mouse names. The read gets to within 1 residue of the CDR3 end, and the germline J gene fills in the rest. The rearrangement links TRBV3 to TRBJ2-2; D unclear. Deletions cut 6 bases from V and 1 base from J, with 6 bases between. Germline lookup yields CDR1 SNHLY and CDR2 FYNGKV (reference sequence). The CDR3 is 13 residues long. The CDR3 loop is CASSALNTGQLYF. The sequenced CDR3 bases are TGTGCCAGCAGTGCTCTAAACACCGGGCAGCTCTAC.